This T cell receptor (beta chain) appears in the sequencing data of a study of yellow fever vaccine responses in identical twins. Each CDR3 protein is one row after TCRdb ran MiXCR on the RT-PCR reads. The sample records under 2,500 distinct CDR3 sequences, 70% to 90% being singletons. Germline V gene data show CDR1 as SQVTM and CDR2 as ANQGSEA. Losses at the gene ends were 1 base for V and 5 bases for J; bases not matched to a gene: 13. The CDR3 consists of 16 residues. Study outcomes and limitations: Reportedly, the response of twins' T cells to the vaccine seemed partly convergent, partly personalized.

Details on this clonotype: Its target is unknown.

The V and J genes are TRBV29-1 and TRBJ2-7; 8 bases align to TRBD1. The material sequenced was T cells from blood (PBMCs), unsorted or a sorted subset (not recorded which), taken before or after yellow fever vaccination (not recorded which). The sequence derives from a woman younger than 35 who received the yellow fever vaccine. CDR3 loop: CSVEGTLTGGLHEQYF. CDR3 DNA sequence: TGCAGCGTTGAAGGTACACTAACAGGGGGACTCCACGAGCAGTACTTC.